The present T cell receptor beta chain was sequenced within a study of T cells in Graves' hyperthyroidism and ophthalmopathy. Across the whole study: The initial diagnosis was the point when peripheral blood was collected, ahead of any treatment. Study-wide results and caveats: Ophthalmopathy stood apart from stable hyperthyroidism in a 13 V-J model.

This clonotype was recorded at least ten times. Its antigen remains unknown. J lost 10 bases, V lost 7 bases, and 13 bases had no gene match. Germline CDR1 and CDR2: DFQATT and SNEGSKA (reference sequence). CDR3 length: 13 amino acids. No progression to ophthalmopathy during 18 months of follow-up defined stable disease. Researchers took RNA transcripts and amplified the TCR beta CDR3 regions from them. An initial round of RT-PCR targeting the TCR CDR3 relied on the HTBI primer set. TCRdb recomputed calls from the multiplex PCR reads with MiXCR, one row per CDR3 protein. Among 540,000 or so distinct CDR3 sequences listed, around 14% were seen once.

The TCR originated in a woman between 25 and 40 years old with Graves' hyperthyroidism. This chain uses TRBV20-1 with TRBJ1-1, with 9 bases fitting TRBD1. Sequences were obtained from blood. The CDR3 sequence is CSGWDRAPRGAFF. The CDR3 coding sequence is TGCAGTGGTTGGGACAGGGCCCCCCGCGGAGCTTTCTTT.